This TCR beta chain appears in the sequencing data of a study of blood T cells in healthy people across ages. Study observations and caveats: Older age went with lower TCR beta diversity per million T cells, in a roughly linear way. Aged donors had fewer naive CD4+ cells and lower diversity than long-lived donors. Any changes in expanded clonotypes were possibly confounded, as donor CMV status remained unknown.

This CDR3 contains 14 residues. Losses at the gene ends were 3 bases for V and 3 bases for J; bases not matched to a gene: 6. CDR1 SQVTM and CDR2 ANQGSEA come from the germline V gene. This clonotype was seen only a few times. What it binds is unknown. Primers used in a second PCR of about 6 to 11 cycles were a sample-barcoded 5' primer and a J-beta primer mix. TCRdb called the 5' RACE reads again in MiXCR, with one record for every CDR3 protein. In the table there are around 1.5 million distinct CDR3 sequences, around 42% of which are singletons. The J gene is TRBJ1-2, the V gene TRBV29-1; 8 bases are a match to TRBD1. This sequence originates from a woman between 18 and 30 years old in good health. What was sequenced was blood. CDR3 amino acids: CSVEGQVGDYGYTF. For the CDR3, the DNA is TGCAGCGTTGAGGGACAGGTGGGAGACTATGGCTACACCTTC.